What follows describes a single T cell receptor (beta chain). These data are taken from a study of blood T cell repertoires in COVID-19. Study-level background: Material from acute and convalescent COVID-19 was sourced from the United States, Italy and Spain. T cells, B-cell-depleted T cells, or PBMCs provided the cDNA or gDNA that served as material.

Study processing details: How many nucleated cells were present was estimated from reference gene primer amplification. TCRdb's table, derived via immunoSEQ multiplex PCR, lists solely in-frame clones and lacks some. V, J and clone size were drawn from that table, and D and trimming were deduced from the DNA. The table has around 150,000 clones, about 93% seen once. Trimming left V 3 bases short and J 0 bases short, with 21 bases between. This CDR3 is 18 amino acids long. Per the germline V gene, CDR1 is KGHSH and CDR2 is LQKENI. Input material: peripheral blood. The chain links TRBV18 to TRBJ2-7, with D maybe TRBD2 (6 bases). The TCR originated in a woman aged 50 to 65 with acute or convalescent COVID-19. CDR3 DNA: TGTGCCAGCTCACCCCAACGATCGGGAGCCTCAAGCTCCTACGAGCAGTACTTC. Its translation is CASSPQRSGASSSYEQYF.